The rows below give T cell receptor beta chains drawn from one sample of a study of T cells in Graves' hyperthyroidism and ophthalmopathy. MiXCR, run by TCRdb on the multiplex PCR reads, gives a single entry per CDR3 protein. The sample includes approximately 620,000 distinct CDR3 sequences, roughly 14% of them seen just once. The sample taken for sequencing was blood. The receptors were gathered from a woman aged 25 to 45 with Graves' hyperthyroidism that later progressed to Graves' ophthalmopathy. The CDR3 runs from the conserved cysteine through the conserved F or W. A D gene is named only where the DNA matches it firmly. Only part of the rows carry a size: once, few, many, or a class if the clone is expanded.

d_gene	abundance	j_gene	v_gene	CDR3nt	CDR3aa
NA	few	TRBJ2-5	TRBV19	TGTGCCAGTAGTATTGGAGGGAGCCAAGAGACCCAGTACTTC	CASSIGGSQETQYF
NA	NA	TRBJ2-3	TRBV6-1	TGTGCCAGCGGTGAGGACGGCCTGAGCACAGATACGCAGTATTTT	CASGEDGLSTDTQYF
NA	many	TRBJ2-7	TRBV6-2/TRBV6-3	TGTGCCAGCAGTGACACCCTGGGACTCGCCCTTAAAGAGCAGTACTTC	CASSDTLGLALKEQYF
NA	many	TRBJ1-2	TRBV11-2	TGTGCCAGCAGCAAAGCTTTCCCATTTAACTGTACGGATGGCTACACCTTC	CASSKAFPFNCTDGYTF
TRBD2	NA	TRBJ2-1	TRBV7-9	TGTGCCAGCAGCTTTAGCGGGAGTGACGATGAGCAGTTCTTC	CASSFSGSDDEQFF
NA	NA	TRBJ2-5	TRBV5-1	TGCGCCAGCAGCTTGGAGGACGTCGGGACCCAGTACTTC	CASSLEDVGTQYF
TRBD1	NA	TRBJ2-7	TRBV30	TGTGCCTGGAGTGTCGGGACAGGGGGCAACGAGCAGTACTTC	CAWSVGTGGNEQYF
NA	many	TRBJ1-1	TRBV12-3/TRBV12-4	TGTGCCAGCAGTTTAAAGCGGGAACCGAACACTGAAGCTTTCTTT	CASSLKREPNTEAFF
NA	many	TRBJ1-1	TRBV11-3	TGTGCCAGCAGGACAGAGAACACTGAAGCTTTCTTT	CASRTENTEAFF
NA	many	TRBJ2-1	TRBV20-1	TGCAGTGCTAGCGGAGACTACAATGAGCAGTTCTTC	CSASGDYNEQFF
NA	NA	TRBJ1-4	TRBV29-1	TGCAGCGTTCGACTGACAGCCCTTAATGAAAAACTGTTTTTT	CSVRLTALNEKLFF
NA	many	TRBJ1-2	TRBV28	TGTGCCAGCAGTCCCCCCCCTTCGTATGGCTACACCTTC	CASSPPPSYGYTF
NA	many	TRBJ1-1	TRBV20-1	TGCAGTGCTACCACTGGACAGTGGGACACTGAAGCTTTCTTT	CSATTGQWDTEAFF
TRBD1	many	TRBJ1-1	TRBV28	TGTGCCAGCAGACCCGGACAGGTGAACACTGGAGCTTTCTTT	CASRPGQVNTGAFF
NA	NA	TRBJ1-1	TRBV6-2/TRBV6-3	TGTGCCAGCAGTTCTCCCACGAGGGGCCATAGGGACACTGAAGCTTTCTTT	CASSSPTRGHRDTEAFF
NA	many	TRBJ2-5	TRBV12-3/TRBV12-4	TGTGCCAGCAGCCCCGTGGGGGTCCCAGAGACCCAGTACTTC	CASSPVGVPETQYF
NA	few	TRBJ2-2	TRBV10-3	TGTGCCATCAGCCCAGGACTTGGGAACACCGGGGAGCTGTTTTTT	CAISPGLGNTGELFF
NA	many	TRBJ2-5	TRBV27	TGTGCCATAATCCCCCCAGAGACCCAGTACTTC	CAIIPPETQYF
NA	few	TRBJ2-7	TRBV28	TGTGCCAGCGTCCAGGGTGAGTCAAACGAGCAGTACTTC	CASVQGESNEQYF
TRBD1	many	TRBJ2-7	TRBV18	TGTGCCAGCTCACCGGGACAGCATTACGAGCAGTACTTC	CASSPGQHYEQYF
TRBD1	NA	TRBJ2-3	TRBV24-1	TGTGCCACCAGTGATCCTACCGGGACAGGGACCACAGATACGCAGTATTTT	CATSDPTGTGTTDTQYF
TRBD1	NA	TRBJ2-2	TRBV24-1	TGTGCCACCAGTGCCGTGGACAGGGGCGACACCGGGGAGCTGTTTTTT	CATSAVDRGDTGELFF